This T cell receptor beta chain was recovered during a study of T cell responses to AZD1222 COVID-19 vaccine. Study-level results: Sampling captured repertoires only after the peak T cell response. Mostly white British, mostly female donors; authors suggested clonal diversity may be underestimated.

From germline, CDR1 is SEHNR and CDR2 FQNEAQ (reference sequence). V shed 4 bases, J shed 4 bases, and the junction held 7 bases outside the gene matches. The CDR3 spans 14 residues. Second-dose timings of about 4 or about 12 weeks were pooled. A note on this clone: What it binds is unknown.

TCRdb keeps only in-frame clones here, not all; method: immunoSEQ multiplex PCR. The repertoire includes some 160,000 clones, approximately 90% of them detected once, and approximately 1% sits in the top ten. This sequence originates from an adult who received the AZD1222 COVID-19 vaccine. The V call is TRBV7-9, the J call TRBJ2-7, with TRBD2 identical over 7 bases. The sequences come from peripheral blood, collected 28 days after the second AZD1222 dose. Here the CDR3 DNA reads TGTGCCAGCAGCTCTATCGGGGGGTCTTACGAGCAGTACTTC. Translated: CASSSIGGSYEQYF.